The TCR beta chain under discussion was sequenced for a study of blood T cell repertoires in COVID-19. Study at large: The United States, Italy and Spain supplied acute and convalescent COVID-19 samples. The cDNA or gDNA used as material had been derived from T cells, B-cell-depleted T cells, or PBMCs.

Methods used by the authors: The authors estimated nucleated cell counts from reference gene primer amplification. This table comes from immunoSEQ multiplex PCR, and its TCRdb copy is limited to in-frame clones, with some not included. The DNA was the basis for D and trimming; V, J and clone size are from that table. The table includes about 200,000 clones, less than 85% detected once. The sequencing input was peripheral blood. This TCR was recovered from a woman in her seventies with acute or convalescent COVID-19.

CDR3 sequence (DNA): TGCGCCAGCAGCTTTGGACTAGCGGGGGACCTAGAGACCCAGTACTTC. This translates into CASSFGLAGDLETQYF. The chain recombines TRBV5-1 with TRBJ2-5, with 13 bases matching TRBD2. The V gene's germline CDR1 is SGHRS and CDR2 YFSETQ. This CDR3 is built from 16 residues. J lost 4 bases, V lost 2 bases, and 5 bases had no gene match.